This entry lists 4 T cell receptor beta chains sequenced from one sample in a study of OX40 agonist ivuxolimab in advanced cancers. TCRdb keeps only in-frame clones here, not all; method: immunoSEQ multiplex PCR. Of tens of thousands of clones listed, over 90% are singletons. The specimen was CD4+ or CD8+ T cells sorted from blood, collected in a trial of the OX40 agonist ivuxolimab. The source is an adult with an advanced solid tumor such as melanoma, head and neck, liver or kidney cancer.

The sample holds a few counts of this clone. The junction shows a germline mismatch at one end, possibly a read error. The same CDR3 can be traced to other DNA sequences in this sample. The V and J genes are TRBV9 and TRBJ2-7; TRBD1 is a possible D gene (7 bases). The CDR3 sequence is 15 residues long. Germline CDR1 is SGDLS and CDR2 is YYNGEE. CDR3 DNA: TGTGCCAGCAGTGTAGGGGGGACAGTAGTCTACGAGCAGTACTTC. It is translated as CASSVGGTVVYEQYF.

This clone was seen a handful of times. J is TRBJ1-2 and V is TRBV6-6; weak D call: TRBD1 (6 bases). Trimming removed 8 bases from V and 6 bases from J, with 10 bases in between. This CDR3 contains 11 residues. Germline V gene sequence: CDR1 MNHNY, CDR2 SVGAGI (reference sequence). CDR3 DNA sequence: TGTGCCAGCGCCAGGGGCGATGGCTACACCTTC. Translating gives CASARGDGYTF.

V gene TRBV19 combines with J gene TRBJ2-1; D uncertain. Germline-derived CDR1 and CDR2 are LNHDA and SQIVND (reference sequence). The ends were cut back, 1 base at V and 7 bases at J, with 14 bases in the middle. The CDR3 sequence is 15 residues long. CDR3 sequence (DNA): TGTGCCAGTAGTATAGGTGGTAGTTTGGGGAATGAGCAGTTCTTC. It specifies CASSIGGSLGNEQFF. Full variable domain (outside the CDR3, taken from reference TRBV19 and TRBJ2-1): DGGITQSPKYLFRKEGQNVTLSCEQNLNHDAMYWYRQDPGQGLRLIYYSQIVNDFQKGDIAEGYSVSREKKESFPLTVTSAQKNPTAFYLCASSIGGSLGNEQFFGPGTRLTVL.

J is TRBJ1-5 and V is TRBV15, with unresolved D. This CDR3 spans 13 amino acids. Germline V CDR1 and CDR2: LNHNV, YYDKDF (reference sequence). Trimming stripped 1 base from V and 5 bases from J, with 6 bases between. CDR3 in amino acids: CATSRGHHQPQHF. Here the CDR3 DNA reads TGTGCCACCAGCAGAGGACACCATCAGCCCCAGCATTTT.